Listed below are T cell receptor beta chains from one sample, sequenced in a study of blood T cell repertoires in COVID-19. Only in-frame clones appear in the TCRdb table, and some are missing; sequencing was by immunoSEQ multiplex PCR. The data show 210,000 or so clones, 75% to 90% seen once. The sample taken for sequencing was peripheral blood. The origin of the receptors is a man in his forties or fifties with acute or convalescent COVID-19. CDR3s include the opening cysteine and the closing phenylalanine or tryptophan. The D gene is left open where the match is weak. Clone size appears in some rows only: once, few, many, or a class for an expanded clone.

abundance	len	d_gene	v_gene	j_gene	CDR3nt	CDR3aa
NA	18	TRBD1	TRBV5-1	TRBJ1-6	TGCGCCAGCAGCTACGCCCGGGACAGATCCTCCTATAATTCACCCCTCCACTTT	CASSYARDRSSYNSPLHF
NA	16	TRBD2	TRBV10-1	TRBJ2-7	TGCGCCAGCAGTGGCCCCTTTAGCGGGGATCCCTACGAGCAGTACTTC	CASSGPFSGDPYEQYF
once	13	TRBD1	TRBV12-3/TRBV12-4	TRBJ2-5	TGTGCCAGCGGAGACAGGGCCCAAGAGACCCAGTACTTC	CASGDRAQETQYF
NA	16	NA	TRBV10-1	TRBJ1-1	TGCGCCAGCAGTGAGGCCCCACAGGGAGAGGACACTGAAGCTTTCTTT	CASSEAPQGEDTEAFF
NA	16	NA	TRBV6-6	TRBJ1-2	TGTGCCAGCAGTTACTCGATAGGTGCGCCTAGCTATGGCTACACCTTC	CASSYSIGAPSYGYTF
NA	15	TRBD1	TRBV5-1	TRBJ2-1	TGCGCCAGCAGCTCCTCCGGGACAGACTACAATGAGCAGTTCTTC	CASSSSGTDYNEQFF
NA	13	TRBD1	TRBV5-1	TRBJ2-7	TGCGCCAGCAGCACGACAGGGGACCACGAGCAGTACTTC	CASSTTGDHEQYF
NA	18	NA	TRBV6-7	TRBJ2-6	TGTGCCAGCAGTTACTATTCCGGGACTGACCCTGGGGCCAACGTCCTGACTTTC	CASSYYSGTDPGANVLTF
NA	14	TRBD1	TRBV6-5	TRBJ1-1	TGTGCCAGCAGGGCCGGGACAGGGAACACTGAAGCTTTCTTT	CASRAGTGNTEAFF
once	14	TRBD1	TRBV2	TRBJ1-1	TGTGCCAGCAGAGAAGGGGACAGGGGCTCTGAAGCTTTCTTT	CASREGDRGSEAFF
NA	15	NA	TRBV4-3	TRBJ1-3	TGCGCCAGCAGCCAAGGGGAGGGCTTAGGATCCCCCATATATTTT	CASSQGEGLGSPIYF
NA	16	TRBD1	TRBV4-3	TRBJ2-1	TGCGCCAGCAGCCAGGACGGACAGGGAACCTACAATGAGCAGTTCTTC	CASSQDGQGTYNEQFF
NA	14	NA	TRBV30	TRBJ1-2	TGTGCCTGGAGTGTACGGCAGGGCAAGGAGGGCTACACCTTC	CAWSVRQGKEGYTF
NA	16	TRBD2	TRBV7-9	TRBJ2-5	TGTGCCAGCAGCTTTCGCGGGGTTTCTAGCGGAGAGACCCAGTACTTC	CASSFRGVSSGETQYF